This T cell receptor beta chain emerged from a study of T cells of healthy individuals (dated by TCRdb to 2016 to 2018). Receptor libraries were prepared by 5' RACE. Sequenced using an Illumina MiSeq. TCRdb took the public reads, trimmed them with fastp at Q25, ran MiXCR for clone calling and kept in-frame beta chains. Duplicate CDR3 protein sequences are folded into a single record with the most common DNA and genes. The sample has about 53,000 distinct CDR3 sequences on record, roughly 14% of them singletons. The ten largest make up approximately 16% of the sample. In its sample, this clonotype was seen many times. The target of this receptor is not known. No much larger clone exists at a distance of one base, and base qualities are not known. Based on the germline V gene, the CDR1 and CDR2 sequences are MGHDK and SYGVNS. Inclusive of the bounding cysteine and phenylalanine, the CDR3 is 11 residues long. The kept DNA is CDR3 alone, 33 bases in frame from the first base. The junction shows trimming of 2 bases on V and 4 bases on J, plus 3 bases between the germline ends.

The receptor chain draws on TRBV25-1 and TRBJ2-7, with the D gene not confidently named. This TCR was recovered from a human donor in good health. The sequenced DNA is TGTGCCAGCAGTGAAAGGTACGAGCAGTACTTC. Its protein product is CASSERYEQYF.